A selection of T cell receptor beta chains follows, all from one sample in a study of cytomegalovirus exposure and HLA in healthy donors. Clones were sequenced by immunoSEQ multiplex PCR, and TCRdb holds only the in-frame ones, with some missing. The table records more than 150,000 clones, 65% to 80% of them present only once. The specimen sequenced was PBMCs. The receptor set was obtained from a woman in her forties or fifties in good health and CMV-seropositive. The conserved cysteine and the conserved F or W are not part of the CDR3 here.

>TRBJ2-1|TRBV7-7
ASSLDREPYNEQF
>TRBJ2-2|TRBV11-3
ASSTGTGAGELF
>TRBJ2-3|TRBV6-5
ASSFGTSTDTQY
>TRBJ2-1|TRBV7-2
ASSPSGAGGMNEQF
>TRBJ2-7|TRBV4-1
ASSRSPPASGSYEQY
>TRBJ2-7|TRBV30
AWSVGSSYEQY
>TRBJ1-6|TRBV5-8
ASSSLGTAYNSPLH
>TRBJ1-1|TRBV28
AINQGLGTEAF
>TRBJ2-2|TRBV6-1
ASSRGDSTGELF
>TRBJ1-5|TRBV5-3
ARSRASAGHQPQH
>TRBJ2-6|TRBV30
AWDRSSGANVLT
>TRBJ1-4|TRBV7-9
ASSFGTGNEKLF
>TRBJ2-7|TRBV18
ASSPGQSYEQY
>TRBJ1-1|TRBV9
ASSVEGVGMNTEAF
>TRBJ2-1|TRBV30
AWTLGTSGSGEQF
>TRBJ2-1|TRBV19
ASSSLVNEQF
>TRBJ1-6|TRBV5-4
ASSLEQGNSPLH
>TRBJ2-1|TRBV14
ASSQGNRANEQF
>TRBJ2-1|TRBV6-1
ASSEVYEDEQF
>TRBJ2-7|TRBV11-2
ASTQWFRVPGQVSYEQY
>TRBJ2-7|TRBV11-3
ASSLDQSGDSSYEQY
>TRBJ2-2|TRBV19
ASSLVMTSGAYTGELF
>TRBJ1-1|TRBV5-5
ASSLLQGNTEAF
>TRBJ1-1|TRBV11-3
ASSYTAGSAEAF
>TRBJ1-2|TRBV6-1
ASRESADYGYT
>TRBJ2-1|TRBV4-1
ASSQGGLAGIPSEQF
>TRBJ1-6|TRBV7-8
ASSLTGLSGSPLH
>TRBJ2-7|TRBV29-1
SVEGSGDEQY
>TRBJ2-7|TRBV19
ASSTLAGPYEQY
>NA|TRBV5-8
ASRNRGIPPYEQY
>TRBJ2-5|TRBV11-3
ASSLGTSFGETQY
>TRBJ2-6|TRBV4-3
ASSQTGGSGANVLT
>TRBJ2-2|TRBV7-2
ASSLRDRALTTGELF
>TRBJ2-3|TRBV9
ASSAWGAVGTDTQY
>TRBJ2-1|TRBV5-6
ASSLGTSGYNEQF
>TRBJ2-3|TRBV19
ASSIAGQGAQDTQY
>TRBJ1-3|TRBV18
ASSPGGDSGNTIY
>TRBJ1-5|TRBV21-1
ASSALRDRKKVDQPQH
>TRBJ2-2|TRBV28
ASSRTGGYTMFANTGELF
>TRBJ2-7|TRBV19
ASSIDAGYEQY
>TRBJ1-1|TRBV2
ASTPGQLNTEAF
>TRBJ2-6|TRBV6-1
ASSPRAGGANVLT
>TRBJ2-3|TRBV2
ASSDPSGARNTQY
>TRBJ2-3|TRBV2
ASSEGWGDTDTQY
>TRBJ1-5|TRBV6-5
ASRVTGGTDQPQH
>TRBJ2-5|TRBV7-2
ASSPSPQGGGETQY
>TRBJ2-1|TRBV4-3
ASSRSHGEQF
>TRBJ2-3|TRBV7-2
ASSLDRLRGRAGADTQY
>TRBJ1-2|TRBV29-1
SVEGGEVKVAQDGYT
>TRBJ1-4|TRBV29-1
SVNGGEDGGDEKLF
>TRBJ2-2|TRBV6-5
ASSRDRNTGELF
>TRBJ1-2|TRBV4-3
ASSPLQGGSYGYT
>TRBJ2-1|TRBV4-1
ASSQEASRYNEQF
>TRBJ1-3|TRBV5-1
ASSLDRASGNTIY
>TRBJ2-7|TRBV7-9
ASSYLQDRSYEQY
>TRBJ2-5|TRBV5-1
ASSLVYSPIQETQY
>TRBJ2-6|TRBV11-2
ASSPPRGLSGANGLT
>TRBJ1-1|TRBV5-6
ASSLQGDTEAF
>TRBJ1-2|TRBV5-1
ASSSGQGGDGYT